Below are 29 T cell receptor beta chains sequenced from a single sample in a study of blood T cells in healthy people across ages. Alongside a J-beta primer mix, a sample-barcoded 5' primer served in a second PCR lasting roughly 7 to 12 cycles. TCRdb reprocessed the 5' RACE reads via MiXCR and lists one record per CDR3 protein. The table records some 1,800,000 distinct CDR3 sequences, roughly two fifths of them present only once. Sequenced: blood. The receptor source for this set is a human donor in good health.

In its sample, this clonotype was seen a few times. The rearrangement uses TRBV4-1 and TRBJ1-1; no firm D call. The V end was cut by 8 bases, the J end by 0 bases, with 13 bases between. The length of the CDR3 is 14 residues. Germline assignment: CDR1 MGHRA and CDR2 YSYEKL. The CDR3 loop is CASAETLMNTEAFF. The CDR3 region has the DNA TGCGCCAGCGCGGAAACACTCATGAACACTGAAGCTTTCTTT.

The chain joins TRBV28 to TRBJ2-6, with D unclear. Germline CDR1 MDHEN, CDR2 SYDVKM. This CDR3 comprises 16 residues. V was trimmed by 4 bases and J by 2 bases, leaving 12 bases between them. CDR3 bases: TGTGCCAGCAGTTCGAGGACCGAAACTGGGGCCAACGTCCTGACTTTC. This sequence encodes CASSSRTETGANVLTF. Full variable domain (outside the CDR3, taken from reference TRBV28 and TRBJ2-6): DVKVTQSSRYLVKRTGEKVFLECVQDMDHENMFWYRQDPGLGLRLIYFSYDVKMKEKGDIPEGYSVSREKKERFSLILESASTNQTSMYLCASSSRTETGANVLTFGAGSRLTVL.

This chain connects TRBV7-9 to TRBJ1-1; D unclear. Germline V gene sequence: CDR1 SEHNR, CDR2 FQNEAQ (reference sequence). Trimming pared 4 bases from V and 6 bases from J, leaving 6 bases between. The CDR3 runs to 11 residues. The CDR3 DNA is TGTGCCAGCAGCTCGTCCCCTGAAGCTTTCTTT. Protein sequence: CASSSSPEAFF.

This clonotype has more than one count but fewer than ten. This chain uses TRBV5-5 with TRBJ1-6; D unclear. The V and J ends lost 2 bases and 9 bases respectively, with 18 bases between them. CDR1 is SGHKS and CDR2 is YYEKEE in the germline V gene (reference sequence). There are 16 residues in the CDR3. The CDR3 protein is CASSLYYPFWGSPLHF. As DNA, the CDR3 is TGTGCCAGCAGCTTATATTATCCATTTTGGGGTTCACCCCTCCACTTT.

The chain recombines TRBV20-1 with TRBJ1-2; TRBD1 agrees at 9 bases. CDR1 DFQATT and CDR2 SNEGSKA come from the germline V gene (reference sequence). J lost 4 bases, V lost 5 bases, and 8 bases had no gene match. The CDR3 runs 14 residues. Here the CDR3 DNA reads TGCAGTGCTCCCCGGACAGGGGCTTTCTATGGCTACACCTTC. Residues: CSAPRTGAFYGYTF.

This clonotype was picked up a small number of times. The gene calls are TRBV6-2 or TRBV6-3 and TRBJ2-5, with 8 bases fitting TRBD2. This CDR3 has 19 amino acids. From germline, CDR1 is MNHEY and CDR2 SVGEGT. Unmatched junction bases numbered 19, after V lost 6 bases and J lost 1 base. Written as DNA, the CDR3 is TGTGCCAGCAGCAGGCCGGGGGCGGGGGGCCCTCACCTCCAAGAGACCCAGTACTTC. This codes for CASSRPGAGGPHLQETQYF.

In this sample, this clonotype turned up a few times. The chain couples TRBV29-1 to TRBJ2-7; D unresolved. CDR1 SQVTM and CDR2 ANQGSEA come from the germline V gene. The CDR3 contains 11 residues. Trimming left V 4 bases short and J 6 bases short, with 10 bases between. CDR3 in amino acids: CSVVVFVEQYF. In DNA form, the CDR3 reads TGCAGCGTTGTGGTTTTCGTCGAGCAGTACTTC.

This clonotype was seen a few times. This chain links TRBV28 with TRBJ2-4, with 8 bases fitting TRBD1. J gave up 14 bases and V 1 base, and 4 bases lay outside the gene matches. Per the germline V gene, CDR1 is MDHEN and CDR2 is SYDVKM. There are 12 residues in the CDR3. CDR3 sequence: CASSLSQGVKYF. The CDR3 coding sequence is TGTGCCAGCAGTTTATCACAGGGGGTGAAGTACTTC.

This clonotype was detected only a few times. Written as DNA, the CDR3 is TGTGCCAGCAGCTTGGTACTAGCGGGGACTAATGAGCAGTTCTTC. Its protein is CASSLVLAGTNEQFF. This chain joins TRBV5-6 and TRBJ2-1, with 10 positions matching TRBD2. The CDR3 runs 15 residues. Germline lookup yields CDR1 SGHDT and CDR2 YYEEEE. The trim removed 0 bases at V and 7 bases at J, leaving 4 bases unmatched.

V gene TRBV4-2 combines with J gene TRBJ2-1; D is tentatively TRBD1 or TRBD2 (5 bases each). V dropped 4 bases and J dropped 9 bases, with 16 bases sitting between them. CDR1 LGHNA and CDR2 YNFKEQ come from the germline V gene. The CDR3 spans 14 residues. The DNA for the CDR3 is TGTGCCAGCAGCCGAGCGGACAAAGGCGGTGAGCAGTTCTTC. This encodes CASSRADKGGEQFF.

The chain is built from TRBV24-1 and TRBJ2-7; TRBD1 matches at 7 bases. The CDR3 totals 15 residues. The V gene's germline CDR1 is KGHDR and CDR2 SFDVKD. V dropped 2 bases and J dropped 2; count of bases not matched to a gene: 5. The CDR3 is CATSDSGTAPYEQYF. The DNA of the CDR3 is TGTGCCACCAGTGATTCCGGGACAGCCCCCTACGAGCAGTACTTC.

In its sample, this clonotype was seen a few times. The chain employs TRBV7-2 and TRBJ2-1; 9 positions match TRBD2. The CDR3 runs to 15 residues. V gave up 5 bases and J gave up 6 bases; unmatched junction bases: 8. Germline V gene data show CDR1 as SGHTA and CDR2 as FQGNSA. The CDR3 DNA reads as TGTGCCAGCAGCCGCGGGGGGGCCGCGTCCAATGAGCAGTTCTTC. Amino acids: CASSRGGAASNEQFF.

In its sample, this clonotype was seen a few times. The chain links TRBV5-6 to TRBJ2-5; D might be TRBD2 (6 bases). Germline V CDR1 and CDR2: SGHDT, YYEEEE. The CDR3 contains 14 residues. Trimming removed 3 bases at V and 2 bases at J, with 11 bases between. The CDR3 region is CASSWAAGQETQYF. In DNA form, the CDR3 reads TGTGCCAGCAGCTGGGCGGCGGGGCAAGAGACCCAGTACTTC.

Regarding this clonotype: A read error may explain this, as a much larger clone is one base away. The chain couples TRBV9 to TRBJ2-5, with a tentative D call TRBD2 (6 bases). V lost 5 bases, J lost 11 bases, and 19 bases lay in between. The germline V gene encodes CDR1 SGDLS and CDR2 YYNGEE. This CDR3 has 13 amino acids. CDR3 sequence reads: CASSVGGNNEQYF. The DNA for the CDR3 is TGTGCCAGCAGTGTGGGGGGAAACAATGAGCAGTACTTC.

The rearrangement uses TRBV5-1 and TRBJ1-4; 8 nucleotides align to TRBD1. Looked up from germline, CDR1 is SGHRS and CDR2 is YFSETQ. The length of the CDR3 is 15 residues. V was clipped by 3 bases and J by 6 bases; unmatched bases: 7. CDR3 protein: CASSSDGQGDEKLFF. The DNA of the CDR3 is TGCGCCAGCAGCTCTGATGGACAGGGAGATGAAAAACTGTTTTTT. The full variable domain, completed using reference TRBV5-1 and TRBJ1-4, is KAGVTQTPRYLIKTRGQQVTLSCSPISGHRSVSWYQQTPGQGLQFLFEYFSETQRNKGNFPGRFSGRQFSNSRSEMNVSTLELGDSALYLCASSSDGQGDEKLFFGSGTQLSVL.

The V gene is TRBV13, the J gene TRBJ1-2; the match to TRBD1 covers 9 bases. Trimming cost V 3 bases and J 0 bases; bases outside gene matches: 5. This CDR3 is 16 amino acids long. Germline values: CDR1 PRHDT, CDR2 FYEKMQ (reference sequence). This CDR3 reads CASSFWDRAANYGYTF. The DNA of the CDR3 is TGTGCCAGCAGCTTTTGGGACAGGGCCGCTAACTATGGCTACACCTTC.

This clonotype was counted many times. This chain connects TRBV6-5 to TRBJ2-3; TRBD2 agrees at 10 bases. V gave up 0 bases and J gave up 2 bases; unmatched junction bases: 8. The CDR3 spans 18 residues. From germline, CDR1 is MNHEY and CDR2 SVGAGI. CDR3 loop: CASSYSISSGGNTDTQYF. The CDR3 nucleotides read TGTGCCAGCAGTTACTCGATCTCTAGCGGGGGAAACACAGATACGCAGTATTTT.

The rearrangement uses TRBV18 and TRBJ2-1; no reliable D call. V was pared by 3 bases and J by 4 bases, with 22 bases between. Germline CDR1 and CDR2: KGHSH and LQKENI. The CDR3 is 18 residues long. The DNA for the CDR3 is TGTGCCAGCTCACCTACCCGAGAAAGAGGTCTAGGGTACAATGAGCAGTTCTTC. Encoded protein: CASSPTRERGLGYNEQFF.

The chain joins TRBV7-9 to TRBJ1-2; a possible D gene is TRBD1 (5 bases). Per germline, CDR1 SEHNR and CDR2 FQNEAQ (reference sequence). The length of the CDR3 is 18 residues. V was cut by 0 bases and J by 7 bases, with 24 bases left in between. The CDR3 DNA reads TGTGCCAGCAGCTTAGCGTGGGGGGGTGGTAATTGGGACTCTGGCTACACCTTC. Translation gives CASSLAWGGGNWDSGYTF.

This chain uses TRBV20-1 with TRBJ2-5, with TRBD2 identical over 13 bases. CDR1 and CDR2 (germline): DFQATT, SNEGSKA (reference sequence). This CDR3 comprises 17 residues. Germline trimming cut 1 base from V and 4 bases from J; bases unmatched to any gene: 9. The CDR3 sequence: CSARAPTSGGFGETQYF. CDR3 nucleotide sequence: TGCAGTGCTAGAGCCCCGACTAGCGGGGGGTTCGGAGAGACCCAGTACTTC.

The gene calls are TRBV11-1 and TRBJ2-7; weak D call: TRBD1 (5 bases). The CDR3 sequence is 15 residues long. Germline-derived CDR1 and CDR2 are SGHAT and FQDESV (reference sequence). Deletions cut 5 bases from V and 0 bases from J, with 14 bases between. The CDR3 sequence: CASSPTDVPSYEQYF. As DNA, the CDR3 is TGTGCCAGCAGCCCGACAGATGTGCCCTCCTACGAGCAGTACTTC.

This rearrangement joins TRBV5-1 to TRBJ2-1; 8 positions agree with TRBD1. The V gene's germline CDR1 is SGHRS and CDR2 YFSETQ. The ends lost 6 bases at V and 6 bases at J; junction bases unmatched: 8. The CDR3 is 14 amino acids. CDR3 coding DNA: TGCGCCAGCACCGCCGGACAGGGAAGCAATGAGCAGTTCTTC. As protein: CASTAGQGSNEQFF.

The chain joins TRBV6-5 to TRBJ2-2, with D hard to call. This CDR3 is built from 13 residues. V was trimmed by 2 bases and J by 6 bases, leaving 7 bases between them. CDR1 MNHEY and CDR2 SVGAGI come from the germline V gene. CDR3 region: CASSYVVSGELFF. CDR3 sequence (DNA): TGTGCCAGCAGTTACGTCGTGTCCGGGGAGCTGTTTTTT.

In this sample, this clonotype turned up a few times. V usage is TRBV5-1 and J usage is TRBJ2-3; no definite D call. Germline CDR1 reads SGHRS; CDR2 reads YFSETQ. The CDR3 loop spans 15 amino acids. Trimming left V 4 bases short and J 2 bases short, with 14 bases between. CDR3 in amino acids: CASSLEPANTDTQYF. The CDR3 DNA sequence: TGCGCCAGCAGCCTCGAGCCAGCTAACACAGATACGCAGTATTTT.

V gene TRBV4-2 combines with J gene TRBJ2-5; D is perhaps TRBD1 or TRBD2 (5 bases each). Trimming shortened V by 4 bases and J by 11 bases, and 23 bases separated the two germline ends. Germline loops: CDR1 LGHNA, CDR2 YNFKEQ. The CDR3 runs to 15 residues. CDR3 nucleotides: TGTGCCAGCAGCCCCGAGGGGATCGCAAGTGAGGAGCAGTACTTC. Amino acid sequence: CASSPEGIASEEQYF.

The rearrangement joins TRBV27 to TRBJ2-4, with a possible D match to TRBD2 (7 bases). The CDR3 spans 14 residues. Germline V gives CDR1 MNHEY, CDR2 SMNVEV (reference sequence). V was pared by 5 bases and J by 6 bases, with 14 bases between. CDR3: CASSTLRGGNIQYF. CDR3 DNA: TGTGCCAGCAGTACTCTAAGGGGGGGAAACATTCAGTACTTC.

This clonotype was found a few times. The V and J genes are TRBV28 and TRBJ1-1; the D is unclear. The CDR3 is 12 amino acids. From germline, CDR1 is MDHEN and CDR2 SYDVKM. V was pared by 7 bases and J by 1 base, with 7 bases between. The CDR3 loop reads CASIRPNTEAFF. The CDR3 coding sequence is TGTGCCAGCATCCGACCGAACACTGAAGCTTTCTTT. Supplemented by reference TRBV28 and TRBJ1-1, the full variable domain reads DVKVTQSSRYLVKRTGEKVFLECVQDMDHENMFWYRQDPGLGLRLIYFSYDVKMKEKGDIPEGYSVSREKKERFSLILESASTNQTSMYLCASIRPNTEAFFGQGTRLTVV.

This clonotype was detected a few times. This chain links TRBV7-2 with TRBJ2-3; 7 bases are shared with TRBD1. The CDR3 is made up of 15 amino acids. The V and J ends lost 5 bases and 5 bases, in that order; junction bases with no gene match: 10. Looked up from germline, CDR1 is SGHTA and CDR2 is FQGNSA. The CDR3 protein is CASSLRQGQVDTQYF. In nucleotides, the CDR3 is TGTGCCAGCAGCCTAAGACAGGGACAAGTAGATACGCAGTATTTT. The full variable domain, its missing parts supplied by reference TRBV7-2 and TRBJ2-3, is GAGVSQSPSNKVTEKGKDVELRCDPISGHTALYWYRQSLGQGLEFLIYFQGNSAPDKSGLPSDRFSAERTGGSVSTLTIQRTQQEDSAVYLCASSLRQGQVDTQYFGPGTRLTVL.

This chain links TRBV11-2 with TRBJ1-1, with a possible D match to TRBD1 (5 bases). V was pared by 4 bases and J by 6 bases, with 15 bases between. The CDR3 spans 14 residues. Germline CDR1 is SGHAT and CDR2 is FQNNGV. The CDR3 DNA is TGTGCCAGCAGCTCCGGCGGGGGGACGCCTGAAGCTTTCTTT. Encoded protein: CASSSGGGTPEAFF.